Presented here are 5 T cell receptor beta chains from one specimen sequenced in a study of cytomegalovirus exposure and HLA in healthy donors. Researchers ran the PCR with 60 Vbeta and 13 Jbeta primers. Measured with immunoSEQ multiplex PCR; TCRdb has only the in-frame clones, and not every one. Of roughly 200,000 clones listed, about 80% were seen once; the top ten hold 1.5% to 2%. Specimen: PBMCs. The receptor source for this set is a man younger than 45 in good health and CMV-seronegative.

The chain employs TRBV30 and TRBJ1-2; D is unresolved. CDR1 is GTSNPN, CDR2 SVGIG, per germline (reference sequence). The CDR3 loop spans 13 amino acids. V shed 2 bases and J shed 7 bases, with 14 bases lying between them. The CDR3 spells CAWSRSEASGYTF. The CDR3, as DNA: TGTGCCTGGAGTCGTTCGGAGGCGTCTGGCTACACCTTC.

The chain joins TRBV27 to TRBJ2-1; D is uncertain. V was pared by 2 bases and J by 0 bases, with 11 bases between. Per the germline V gene, CDR1 is MNHEY and CDR2 is SMNVEV (reference sequence). This CDR3 is 16 amino acids long. CDR3 DNA: TGTGCCAGCAGTTTAGGTCAACCGAGCTCCTACAATGAGCAGTTCTTC. Translated, it gives CASSLGQPSSYNEQFF.

This chain connects TRBV28 to TRBJ1-2, with 7 nucleotides matching TRBD1. The CDR3 is made up of 15 amino acids. Germline assignment: CDR1 MDHEN and CDR2 SYDVKM. V lost 5 bases, J lost 3 bases, and 9 bases stayed unmatched. CDR3 bases: TGTGCCAGCAGTAACCAGGGGGTAGGTGACTATGGCTACACCTTC. Its translation: CASSNQGVGDYGYTF.

The chain carries TRBV27 and TRBJ1-1, with 12 nucleotides matching TRBD1. The J segment lost 6 bases and the V segment lost 2 bases, leaving 7 bases of the junction unmatched. This CDR3 contains 16 residues. CDR1 and CDR2 (germline): MNHEY, SMNVEV (reference sequence). The CDR3 here is CASSLTGTGGASEAFF. DNA of the CDR3: TGTGCCAGCAGTTTAACCGGGACAGGGGGCGCCTCTGAAGCTTTCTTT.

There are a few counts of this clone. V gene TRBV19 combines with J gene TRBJ1-1, with TRBD1 matching 9 bases. CDR1 is LNHDA and CDR2 is SQIVND in the germline V gene (reference sequence). This CDR3 contains 15 residues. J was trimmed by 6 bases and V by 0 bases; bases with no gene match: 5. Here the CDR3 DNA reads TGTGCCAGTAGTATAGACGGACAGGGGTTAGCTGAAGCTTTCTTT. Translated, it gives CASSIDGQGLAEAFF.